The present entry profiles one T cell receptor beta chain with its context. Construction of the TCRbeta library involved unique molecular identifiers. TCRdb independently ran MiXCR on the PCR reads; one entry per CDR3 protein. Altogether approximately 350,000 distinct CDR3 sequences are present, about a tenth being singletons, with the ten largest covering around 2.5%. This entry is derived from a study of T-cell reconstitution after alpha-beta-depleted transplantation in children. The input for sequencing was PBMCs from the stem cell graft donor, taken from the stem cell graft. The clonotype comes from a human donor who donated a stem cell graft to a child with acute lymphoblastic leukemia.

CDR3: CASSLYRADNSPLHF. The CDR3 bases are TGTGCCAGCAGTTTGTACAGGGCGGACAATTCACCCCTCCACTTT. This sequence joins TRBV28 and TRBJ1-6; perhaps TRBD1 as D (6 bases). Germline V gene data show CDR1 as MDHEN and CDR2 as SYDVKM. The CDR3 consists of 15 residues. The germline V and J ends were trimmed by 3 bases and 7 bases, with 13 bases remaining between them.